The rows below give T cell receptor beta chains drawn from one sample of a study of Graves' ophthalmopathy and Graves' hyperthyroidism. TCRdb itself ran the multiplex PCR reads through MiXCR, one entry per CDR3 protein. The table shows around 1,000,000 distinct CDR3 sequences, with 36% occurring only once. Source material: peripheral blood or thyroid tissue (not recorded which). These receptors were obtained from an adult man with Graves' hyperthyroidism. CDR3s include the opening cysteine and the closing phenylalanine or tryptophan. Each record gives: J gene, clone size, D gene, V gene, CDR3 DNA, CDR3 protein. A D gene is named only where the DNA matches it firmly. Clone size is stated in some rows and not others, as once, few, many or a class when expanded.

>TRBJ1-1|many|.|TRBV29-1
TGCAGCGTTGAAGGAAACATGGGGACTGAAGCTTTCTTT
CSVEGNMGTEAFF
>TRBJ2-2|many|.|TRBV20-1
TGCAGTGCTAGAATCGTTGCGAACACCGGGGAGCTGTTTTTT
CSARIVANTGELFF
>TRBJ2-2|.|.|TRBV5-5
TGTGCCAGCAGCCGTCTAGCGTCGAACACCGGGGAGCTGCTTTTT
CASSRLASNTGELLF
>TRBJ1-5|many|.|TRBV2
TGTGCCAGCAGTGTGCGGGTAGGGCAGCCCCAGCATTTT
CASSVRVGQPQHF
>TRBJ2-5|.|.|TRBV29-1
TGCAGCGTGTCCGGGACGGCCCAAGAGACCCAGTACTTC
CSVSGTAQETQYF
>TRBJ2-7|.|TRBD2|TRBV29-1
TGCAGCGTCGTTGGAGCGGGAGCCTACGAGCAGTACTTC
CSVVGAGAYEQYF
>TRBJ1-1|many|.|TRBV12-3/TRBV12-4
TGTGCCAGCAGTTTTGAGGTTGTACCTGAAGCTTTCTTT
CASSFEVVPEAFF
>TRBJ1-5|.|.|TRBV7-3
TGTGCCAGCAGCTTAGCGCAGGGCTCTGGTCAGCCCCAGCATTTT
CASSLAQGSGQPQHF
>TRBJ2-2|.|.|TRBV30
TGTGCCTGGAGTGTACTCGACACCGGGGAGCTGTTTTTT
CAWSVLDTGELFF
>TRBJ2-5|.|TRBD2|TRBV10-3
TGTGCCAGCGTTGAAGCGGGAGGAGTGGAGACCCAGTACTTC
CASVEAGGVETQYF
>TRBJ1-5|.|.|TRBV28
TGTGCCAGCAGCGGAGGTGGCCCCCAGCATTTT
CASSGGGPQHF
>TRBJ1-1|.|.|TRBV5-1
TGTGCCAGCTCACCAATGGAGAAGACCACTGAAGCTTTCTTT
CASSPMEKTTEAFF
>TRBJ2-7|few|.|TRBV10-3
TGTGCCAGCAGTTACGCGCAGGGCCTTCCCTACGAGCAGTACTTC
CASSYAQGLPYEQYF
>TRBJ1-6|.|.|TRBV11-2
TGTGCCAGCAGTGAAGGGCGGCAGGGGAATTCACCCCTCCACTTT
CASSEGRQGNSPLHF
>TRBJ1-1|many|.|TRBV25-1
TGTGCCAGCGCAACGGGACAAAACACTGAAGCTTTCTTT
CASATGQNTEAFF
>TRBJ2-7|many|TRBD1|TRBV10-3
TGTGCCACGACTACGACCGGGACAGGGACCTACGAGCAGTACTTC
CATTTTGTGTYEQYF
>TRBJ2-7|.|TRBD1|TRBV12-3/TRBV12-4
TGTGCCAGCAGTCCGACAGGGGGCCCTTACAATGAGCAGTACTTC
CASSPTGGPYNEQYF
>TRBJ2-2|.|TRBD1|TRBV3-1
TGTGCCAGCAGCCTATGGACAGGGGCTGGCACCGGGGAGCTGTTTTTT
CASSLWTGAGTGELFF
>TRBJ2-3|.|.|TRBV7-2
TGTGCCAGCAGCTTAGCGGGTGAGCGCGCAGATACGCAGTATTTT
CASSLAGERADTQYF
>TRBJ1-2|.|.|TRBV7-2
TGTGCCAGCAGAGAGGGTATTGCTAACTATGGCTACACCTTC
CASREGIANYGYTF
>TRBJ1-2|many|.|TRBV5-1
TGCGCCAGCAGCCCCGGGACAACCTCTAACTATGGCTACACCTTC
CASSPGTTSNYGYTF
>TRBJ1-1|.|.|TRBV29-1
TGCAGCGTTGGATACTGGGCCCGGGGGACTGAAGCTTTCTTT
CSVGYWARGTEAFF
>TRBJ1-2|.|TRBD1|TRBV10-3
TGTGCCATCAGTAGACAGGGCAACGATGGCTACACCTTC
CAISRQGNDGYTF
>TRBJ1-5|few|TRBD1|TRBV7-8
TGTGCCAGCAGCTTCGATACCACAGGGGCCGGTTATCAGCCCCAGCATTTT
CASSFDTTGAGYQPQHF
>TRBJ1-1|few|.|TRBV7-2
TGTGCCAGCAGCTTAATCGCAGCAACTCTTAATCTGAACACTGAAGCTTTCTTT
CASSLIAATLNLNTEAFF
>TRBJ2-3|.|.|TRBV9
TGTGCCAGCAGCGTAGCAGCTAAGACAGATACGCAGTATTTT
CASSVAAKTDTQYF
>TRBJ1-1|few|.|TRBV6-1
TGTGCCAGCATTATGGACGGTCTGAACACTGAAGCTTTCTTT
CASIMDGLNTEAFF
>TRBJ1-3|many|.|TRBV12-3/TRBV12-4
TGTGCCAGCAGGCGGGGAGACACCATATATTTT
CASRRGDTIYF
>TRBJ2-7|few|.|TRBV20-1
TGCAGTGCTAACAGGGACGCCTACGAGCAGTACTTC
CSANRDAYEQYF
>TRBJ1-1|.|.|TRBV30
TGTGCCTGGACCGGCAGGATGAACACTGAAGCTTTCTTT
CAWTGRMNTEAFF
>TRBJ2-7|few|.|TRBV20-1
TGCAGTGCTAGAACCCCGTTGCAGGTCCGCACCTACGAGCAGTACTTC
CSARTPLQVRTYEQYF
>TRBJ1-2|many|TRBD1|TRBV5-8
TGTGCCACGACAAAAGGACAGGGGCAATATGGCTACACCTTC
CATTKGQGQYGYTF
>TRBJ1-5|.|.|TRBV10-2
TGCGCCAGCAGTGACCCAGACGCGGGCAGGGCAAGCAATCAGCCCCAGCATTTT
CASSDPDAGRASNQPQHF
>TRBJ2-5|many|.|TRBV19
TGTGCCAGTAGTACCGGACTTAGTGAGACCCAGTACTTC
CASSTGLSETQYF
>TRBJ1-5|many|.|TRBV7-9
TGTGCCAGCAGCGCCGACGTTCAGCCCCAGCATTTT
CASSADVQPQHF
>TRBJ2-5|.|TRBD1|TRBV10-3
TGTGCCATCAGTGAGCCCACCCCGGGACAGGGTGGAACTAAAGAGACCCAGTACTTC
CAISEPTPGQGGTKETQYF
>TRBJ2-3|.|TRBD1|TRBV10-3
TGTGCCATCCGGGGACAGAAGACCACAGATACGCAGTATTTT
CAIRGQKTTDTQYF
>TRBJ2-7|few|TRBD2|TRBV20-1
TGCAGTGCCACGGACCTAGCGGGGCGGTTCTCCTACGAGCAGTACTTC
CSATDLAGRFSYEQYF
>TRBJ2-5|many|TRBD2|TRBV7-8
TGTGCCAGCAGCGCAGCGCTTGCCGGGGGGGTGAGGGAGACCCAGTACTTC
CASSAALAGGVRETQYF
>TRBJ2-7|many|.|TRBV7-7
TGTGCCAGCAGCTTAGGCGAGGACTCCTACGAGCAGTACTTC
CASSLGEDSYEQYF